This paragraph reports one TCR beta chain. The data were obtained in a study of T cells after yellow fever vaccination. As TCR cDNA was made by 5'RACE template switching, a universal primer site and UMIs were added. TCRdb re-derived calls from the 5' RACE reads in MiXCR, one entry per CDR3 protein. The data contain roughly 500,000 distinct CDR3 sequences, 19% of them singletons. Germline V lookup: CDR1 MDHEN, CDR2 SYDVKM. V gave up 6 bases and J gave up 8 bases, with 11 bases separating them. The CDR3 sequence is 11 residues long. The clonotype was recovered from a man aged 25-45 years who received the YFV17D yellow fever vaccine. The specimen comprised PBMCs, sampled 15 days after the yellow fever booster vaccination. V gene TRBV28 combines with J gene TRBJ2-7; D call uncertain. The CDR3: CASRTPQKQYF. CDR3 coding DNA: TGTGCCAGCAGAACACCACAGAAGCAGTACTTC.